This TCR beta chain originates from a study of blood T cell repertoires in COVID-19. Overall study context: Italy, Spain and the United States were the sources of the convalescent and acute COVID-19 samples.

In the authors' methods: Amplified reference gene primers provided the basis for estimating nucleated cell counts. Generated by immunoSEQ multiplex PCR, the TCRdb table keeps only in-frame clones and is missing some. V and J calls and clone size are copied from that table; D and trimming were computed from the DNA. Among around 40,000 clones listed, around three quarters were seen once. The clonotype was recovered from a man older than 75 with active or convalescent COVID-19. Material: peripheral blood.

Written as DNA, the CDR3 is TGCAGCGTTTGTTTAGCGGGAGTATCCGAGCAGTACTTC. This gives the protein CSVCLAGVSEQYF. The chain has TRBV29-1 and TRBJ2-7, with 9 nucleotides matching TRBD2. The trim removed 5 bases at V and 6 bases at J, leaving 8 bases unmatched. The CDR3 runs to 13 residues. Germline assignment: CDR1 SQVTM and CDR2 ANQGSEA.